This is a list of T cell receptor beta chains from one sample in a study of T cells in Graves' hyperthyroidism and ophthalmopathy. A single record per CDR3 protein comes from TCRdb applying MiXCR to the multiplex PCR reads. The sample lists 500,000 to 600,000 distinct CDR3 sequences; 15% to 20% were seen once. Sequencing was done on a sample of blood. Every receptor here comes from a man aged 35 to 55 with Graves' ophthalmopathy. CDR3s include the opening cysteine and the closing phenylalanine or tryptophan. Each record gives: clone size, V gene, D gene, J gene, CDR3 protein, CDR3 DNA. D genes are given only for firm matches. Where a row states a size, it is once, few, many or the class of an expanded clone; other rows omit it.

>many|TRBV29-1|-|TRBJ1-1
CSVEQGLENTEAFF
TGCAGCGTTGAACAGGGGTTAGAGAACACTGAAGCTTTCTTT
>few|TRBV6-2/TRBV6-3|-|TRBJ1-5
CASSYIRGQPQHF
TGTGCCAGCAGTTACATCAGGGGACAGCCCCAGCATTTT
>many|TRBV2|TRBD2|TRBJ2-1
CASTGLAESSYNEQFF
TGTGCCAGCACGGGACTAGCGGAGAGCTCCTACAATGAGCAGTTCTTC
>-|TRBV2|TRBD1|TRBJ2-1
CASSERTGVYNEQFF
TGTGCCAGCAGTGAAAGGACAGGGGTCTACAATGAGCAGTTCTTC
>many|TRBV6-1|-|TRBJ1-1
CASSYEVNTEAFF
TGTGCCAGCAGTTACGAAGTGAACACTGAAGCTTTCTTT
>few|TRBV12-3/TRBV12-4|-|TRBJ2-5
CASSQFGTLQETQYF
TGTGCCAGCAGCCAATTCGGGACTCTACAAGAGACCCAGTACTTC
>many|TRBV3-1|-|TRBJ1-2
CASSQDEVTNYGYTF
TGTGCCAGCAGCCAAGACGAGGTTACCAACTATGGCTACACCTTC
>few|TRBV2|-|TRBJ2-2
CASSEASGWTGELFF
TGTGCCAGCAGTGAAGCAAGTGGCTGGACCGGGGAGCTGTTTTTT
>many|TRBV7-2|TRBD2|TRBJ2-3
CASSVSGPTDTQYF
TGTGCCAGCAGCGTTAGCGGGCCTACAGATACGCAGTATTTT
>few|TRBV27|-|TRBJ1-2
CASSPWGSGYTF
TGTGCCAGCAGTCCTTGGGGTTCTGGCTACACCTTC
>few|TRBV6-6|-|TRBJ2-1
CASSYQGIYNEQFF
TGTGCCAGCAGTTACCAGGGAATCTACAATGAGCAGTTCTTC
>few|TRBV28|-|TRBJ2-2
CATESSTGELFF
TGTGCTACAGAATCGTCCACCGGGGAGCTGTTTTTT
>many|TRBV3-1|-|TRBJ2-5
CAIDIGGTQYF
TGTGCCATCGATATTGGTGGGACCCAGTACTTC
>few|TRBV14|-|TRBJ2-1
CASSHERAPYNEQFF
TGTGCCAGCAGTCACGAGCGGGCGCCCTACAATGAGCAGTTCTTC
>many|TRBV16|-|TRBJ2-2
CASSQSNTGELFF
TGTGCCAGCAGCCAATCAAACACCGGGGAGCTGTTTTTT
>-|TRBV27|-|TRBJ2-1
CATTGTPQNEQFF
TGTGCCACAACCGGGACCCCCCAGAATGAGCAGTTCTTC
>many|TRBV6-2/TRBV6-3|-|TRBJ2-3
CASSEPRGLTSTDTQYF
TGTGCCAGCAGTGAACCCCGGGGATTAACTAGCACAGATACGCAGTATTTT
>few|TRBV2|-|TRBJ2-2
CASGGVVGRRSTGELFF
TGTGCCAGCGGGGGAGTGGTGGGGAGAAGGTCGACCGGGGAGCTGTTTTTT
>many|TRBV6-1|TRBD1|TRBJ1-1
CASRDREYTEAFF
TGTGCCAGCAGGGACAGGGAGTACACTGAAGCTTTCTTT
>many|TRBV5-1|-|TRBJ2-7
CASSKGGISYEQYF
TGCGCCAGCAGTAAGGGGGGAATCTCCTACGAGCAGTACTTC
>few|TRBV12-3/TRBV12-4|TRBD2|TRBJ2-7
CASSPPLGGGEEQYF
TGTGCCAGCAGTCCCCCCCTTGGCGGGGGGGAAGAGCAGTACTTC
>few|TRBV12-3/TRBV12-4|TRBD2|TRBJ2-1
CASRLRGGSSYNEQFF
TGTGCCAGCAGGCTACGGGGGGGGAGCTCCTACAATGAGCAGTTCTTC
>-|TRBV20-1|TRBD1|TRBJ2-3
CSATQLRGLTDTQYF
TGCAGTGCCACCCAGCTAAGGGGGCTCACAGATACGCAGTATTTT
>few|TRBV28|TRBD1|TRBJ1-5
CASSPRDREGQPQHF
TGTGCCAGCAGTCCCAGGGACAGGGAGGGTCAGCCCCAGCATTTT
>many|TRBV3-1|-|TRBJ1-1
CASSQLSEAFF
TGTGCCAGCAGCCAATTAAGCGAAGCTTTCTTT
>-|TRBV5-1|TRBD1|TRBJ2-7
CASSLGGQTTSYEQYF
TGCGCCAGCAGCTTGGGGGGACAGACTACCTCCTACGAGCAGTACTTC
>-|TRBV9|-|TRBJ1-3
CASSVLSGNTIYF
TGTGCCAGCAGCGTACTTTCTGGAAACACCATATATTTT
>few|TRBV20-1|TRBD1|TRBJ2-7
CSARANDRGREQYF
TGCAGTGCTAGAGCCAACGACAGGGGCAGAGAGCAGTACTTC
>-|TRBV20-1|-|TRBJ2-4
CSACQGRAKNIRYF
TGCAGTGCTTGTCAGGGGAGAGCCAAAAACATTCGGTACTTC